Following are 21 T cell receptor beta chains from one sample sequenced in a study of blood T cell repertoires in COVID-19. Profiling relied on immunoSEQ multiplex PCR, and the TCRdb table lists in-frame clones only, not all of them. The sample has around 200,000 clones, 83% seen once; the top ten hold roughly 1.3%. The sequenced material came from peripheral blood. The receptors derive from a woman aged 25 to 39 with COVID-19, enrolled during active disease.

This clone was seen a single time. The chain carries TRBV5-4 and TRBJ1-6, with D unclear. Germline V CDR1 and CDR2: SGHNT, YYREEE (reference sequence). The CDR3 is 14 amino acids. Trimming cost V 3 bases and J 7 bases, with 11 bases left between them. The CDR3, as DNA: TGTGCCAGCAGCTCGGAGACGAGAAATTCACCCCTCCACTTT. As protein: CASSSETRNSPLHF.

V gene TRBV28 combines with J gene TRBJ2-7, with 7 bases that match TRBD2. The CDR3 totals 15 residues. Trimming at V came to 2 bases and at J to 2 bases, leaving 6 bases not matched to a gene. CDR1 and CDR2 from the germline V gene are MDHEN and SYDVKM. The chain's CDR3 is CASSLRPSGAYEQYF. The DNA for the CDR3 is TGTGCCAGCAGTTTACGGCCTAGCGGTGCCTACGAGCAGTACTTC.

The CDR3 loop is CASSLRFFWETQYF. The CDR3 DNA follows: TGTGCCAGCAGTTTACGGTTTTTCTGGGAGACCCAGTACTTC. This rearrangement joins TRBV27 to TRBJ2-5; the D is unclear. CDR1 and CDR2 (germline): MNHEY, SMNVEV (reference sequence). The length of the CDR3 is 14 residues. V lost 2 bases and J 5 bases, leaving 12 bases between the germline ends.

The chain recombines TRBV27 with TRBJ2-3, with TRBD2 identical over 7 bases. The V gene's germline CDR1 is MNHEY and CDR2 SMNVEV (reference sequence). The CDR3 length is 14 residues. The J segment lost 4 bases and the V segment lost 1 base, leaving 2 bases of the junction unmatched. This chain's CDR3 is CASSLWGGADTQYF. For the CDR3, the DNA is TGTGCCAGCAGTTTATGGGGGGGGGCAGATACGCAGTATTTT.

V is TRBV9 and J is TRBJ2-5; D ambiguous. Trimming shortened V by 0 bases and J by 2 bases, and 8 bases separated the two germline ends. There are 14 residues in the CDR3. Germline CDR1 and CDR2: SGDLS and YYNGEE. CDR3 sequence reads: CASSVASRQETQYF. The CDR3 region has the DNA TGTGCCAGCAGCGTAGCCAGCAGGCAAGAGACCCAGTACTTC.

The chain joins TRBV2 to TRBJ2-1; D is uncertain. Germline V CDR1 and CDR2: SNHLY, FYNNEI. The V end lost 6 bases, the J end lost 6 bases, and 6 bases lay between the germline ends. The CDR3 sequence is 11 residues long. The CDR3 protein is CASRYFNEQFF. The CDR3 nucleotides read TGTGCCAGCAGGTACTTCAATGAGCAGTTCTTC.

The CDR3 protein is CASSPDYYEQYF. The CDR3 DNA is TGTGCCAGCAGCCCCGACTATTACGAGCAGTACTTC. V usage is TRBV7-2 and J usage is TRBJ2-7; a possible D gene is TRBD2 (5 bases). The CDR3 totals 12 residues. The germline CDR1 and CDR2 sequences are SGHTA and FQGNSA. The V end lost 5 bases, the J end lost 4 bases, and 9 bases lay between the germline ends. Variable domain in full (rest from reference TRBV7-2 and TRBJ2-7): GAGVSQSPSNKVTEKGKDVELRCDPISGHTALYWYRQSLGQGLEFLIYFQGNSAPDKSGLPSDRFSAERTGGSVSTLTIQRTQQEDSAVYLCASSPDYYEQYFGPGTRLTVT.

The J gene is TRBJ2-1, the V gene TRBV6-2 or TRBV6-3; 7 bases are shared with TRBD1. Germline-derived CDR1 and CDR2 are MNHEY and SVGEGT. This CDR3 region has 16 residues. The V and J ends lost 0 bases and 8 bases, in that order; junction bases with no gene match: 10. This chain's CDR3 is CASSYSDLTGIDEQFF. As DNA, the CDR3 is TGTGCCAGCAGTTACTCGGACCTGACAGGGATCGATGAGCAGTTCTTC.

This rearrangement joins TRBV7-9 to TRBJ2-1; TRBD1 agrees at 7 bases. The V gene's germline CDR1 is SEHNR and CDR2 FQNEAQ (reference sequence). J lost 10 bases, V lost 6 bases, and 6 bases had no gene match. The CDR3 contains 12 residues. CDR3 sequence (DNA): TGTGCCAGCAGACGTACAGGGGACGAGCAGTTCTTC. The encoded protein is CASRRTGDEQFF.

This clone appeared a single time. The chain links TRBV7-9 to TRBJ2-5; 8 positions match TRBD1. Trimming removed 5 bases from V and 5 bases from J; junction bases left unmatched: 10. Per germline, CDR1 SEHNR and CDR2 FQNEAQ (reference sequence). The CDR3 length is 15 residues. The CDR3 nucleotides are TGTGCCAGCAGCCCCCGGGACAGGTCCCCGGAGACCCAGTACTTC. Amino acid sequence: CASSPRDRSPETQYF.

The CDR3 loop reads CATSKRGDTDTQYF. The CDR3 bases are TGTGCCACCAGTAAGCGGGGGGACACAGATACGCAGTATTTT. The rearrangement links TRBV15 to TRBJ2-3; TRBD2 matches at 9 bases. Trimming cost V 6 bases and J 2 bases; bases outside gene matches: 3. CDR3 length: 14 amino acids. Germline assignment: CDR1 LNHNV and CDR2 YYDKDF (reference sequence).

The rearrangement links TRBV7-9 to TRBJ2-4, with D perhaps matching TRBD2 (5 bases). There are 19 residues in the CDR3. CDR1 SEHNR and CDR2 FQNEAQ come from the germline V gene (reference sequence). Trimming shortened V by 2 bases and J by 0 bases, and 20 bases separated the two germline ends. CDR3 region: CASSLFLEAAPVAKNIQYF. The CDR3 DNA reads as TGTGCCAGCAGCTTATTTCTGGAGGCCGCTCCCGTAGCCAAAAACATTCAGTACTTC.

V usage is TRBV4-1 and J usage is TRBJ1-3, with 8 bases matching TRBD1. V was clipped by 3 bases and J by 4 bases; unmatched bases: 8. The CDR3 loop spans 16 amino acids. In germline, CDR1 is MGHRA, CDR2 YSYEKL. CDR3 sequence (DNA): TGCGCCAGCAGCCAGGCGGACAGGGTCTCCGGAAACACCATATATTTT. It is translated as CASSQADRVSGNTIYF.

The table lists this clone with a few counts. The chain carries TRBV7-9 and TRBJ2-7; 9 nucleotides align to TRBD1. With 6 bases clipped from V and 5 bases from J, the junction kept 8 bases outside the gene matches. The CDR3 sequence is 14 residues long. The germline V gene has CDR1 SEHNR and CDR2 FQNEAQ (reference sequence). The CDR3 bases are TGTGCCAGCAGTCCTGACAGGGGGTTTAACGAGCAGTACTTC. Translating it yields CASSPDRGFNEQYF.

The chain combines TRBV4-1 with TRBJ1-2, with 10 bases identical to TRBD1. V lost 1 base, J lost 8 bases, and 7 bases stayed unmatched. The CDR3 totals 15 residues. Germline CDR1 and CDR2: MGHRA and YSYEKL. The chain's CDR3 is CASSQGDRGAKGYTF. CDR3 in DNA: TGCGCCAGCAGCCAAGGGGACAGGGGCGCAAAAGGCTACACCTTC.

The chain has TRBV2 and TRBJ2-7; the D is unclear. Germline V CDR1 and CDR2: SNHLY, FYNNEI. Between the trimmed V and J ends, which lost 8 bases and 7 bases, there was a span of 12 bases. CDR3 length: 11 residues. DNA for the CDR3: TGTGCCAGCGCATCGGAGATGGAGCAGTACTTC. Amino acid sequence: CASASEMEQYF.

This CDR3 reads CASSEGLAGDYEQFF. Written as DNA, the CDR3 is TGTGCCAGCAGTGAAGGGCTAGCGGGAGACTATGAGCAGTTCTTC. The chain is built from TRBV6-1 and TRBJ2-1; TRBD2 aligns across 10 bases. The CDR3 totals 15 residues. CDR1 is MNHNS and CDR2 is SASEGT in the germline V gene. V gave up 1 base and J gave up 8 bases; unmatched junction bases: 5.

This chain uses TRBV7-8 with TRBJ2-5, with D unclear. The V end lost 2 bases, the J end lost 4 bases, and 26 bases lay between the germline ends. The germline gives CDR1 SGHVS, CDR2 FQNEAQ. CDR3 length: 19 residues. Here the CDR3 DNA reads TGTGCCAGCAGCTTAAGACCCAGTCTGGTCGCGTCGGCGGTAGAGACCCAGTACTTC. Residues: CASSLRPSLVASAVETQYF.

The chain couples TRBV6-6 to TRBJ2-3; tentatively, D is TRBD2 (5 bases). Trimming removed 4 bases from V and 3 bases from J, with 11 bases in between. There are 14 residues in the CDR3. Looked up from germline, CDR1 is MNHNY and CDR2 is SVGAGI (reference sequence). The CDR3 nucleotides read TGTGCCAGCAGTTCCTCCGGGATAACAGATACGCAGTATTTT. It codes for CASSSSGITDTQYF.

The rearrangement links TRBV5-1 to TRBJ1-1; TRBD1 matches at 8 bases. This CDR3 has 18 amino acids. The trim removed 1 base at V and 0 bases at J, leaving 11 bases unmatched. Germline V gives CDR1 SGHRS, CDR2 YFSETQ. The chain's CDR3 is CASSLLDSDRGMNTEAFF. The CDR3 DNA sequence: TGCGCCAGCAGCTTGTTAGATAGTGACAGGGGAATGAACACTGAAGCTTTCTTT. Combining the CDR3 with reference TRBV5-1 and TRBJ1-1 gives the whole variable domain KAGVTQTPRYLIKTRGQQVTLSCSPISGHRSVSWYQQTPGQGLQFLFEYFSETQRNKGNFPGRFSGRQFSNSRSEMNVSTLELGDSALYLCASSLLDSDRGMNTEAFFGQGTRLTVV.

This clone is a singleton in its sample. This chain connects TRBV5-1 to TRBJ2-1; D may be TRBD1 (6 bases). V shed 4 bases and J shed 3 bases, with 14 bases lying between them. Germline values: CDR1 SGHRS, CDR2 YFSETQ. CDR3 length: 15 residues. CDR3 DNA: TGCGCCAGCAGCCCGCGGACAGAGAACTACAATGAGCAGTTCTTC. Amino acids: CASSPRTENYNEQFF.